This is a list of T cell receptor beta chains from one sample in a study of T cells after yellow fever vaccination. TCRdb re-analysed the 5' RACE reads in MiXCR, keeping a single row per CDR3 protein. The sample lists 400,000 or so distinct CDR3 sequences; approximately 5.7% were seen once. The material was PBMCs, obtained 5 days after the yellow fever booster vaccination. These receptors were obtained from a man aged 25-45 years who received the YFV17D yellow fever vaccine. Both conserved end residues are part of each CDR3. The order of the fields is J gene, V gene, D gene, clone size, CDR3 DNA, CDR3 protein. A D gene is named only where the DNA matches it firmly. The size entry is marked missing in some rows and otherwise reads once, few, many or a size class.

J: TRBJ2-2
V: TRBV20-1
D: TRBD2
size: many
DNA: TGCAGTGCTACGGGACTAGCGGGAGGGCGTACCGGGGAGCTGTTTTTT
CDR3: CSATGLAGGRTGELFF

J: TRBJ1-1
V: TRBV12-3/TRBV12-4
D: NA
size: NA
DNA: TGTGCCAGCAGTTCCGGCCCGAGCACGGTAGCTTTCTTT
CDR3: CASSSGPSTVAFF

J: TRBJ2-7
V: TRBV7-2
D: NA
size: few
DNA: TGTGCCAGCAGCCCAGGGACCCCCTGGGAGCAGTACTTC
CDR3: CASSPGTPWEQYF

J: TRBJ2-3
V: TRBV4-1
D: TRBD1
size: few
DNA: TGCGCCAGCAGCCAAGGGACAGGGAAAATCCTTCTTAACACAGATACGCAGTATTTT
CDR3: CASSQGTGKILLNTDTQYF

J: TRBJ2-1
V: TRBV3-1
D: NA
size: many
DNA: TGTGCCAGCAGCCCTCCCCTAAGCTCCTACAATGAGCAGTTCTTC
CDR3: CASSPPLSSYNEQFF

J: TRBJ2-7
V: TRBV11-2
D: NA
size: few
DNA: TGTGCCAGCAGCTCGACAGGGCCCAATATAGCGGGAACGTACGAGCAGTACTTC
CDR3: CASSSTGPNIAGTYEQYF

J: TRBJ2-2
V: TRBV2
D: NA
size: NA
DNA: TGTGCCAGCAAAAGGCAGGGGGGGACCGGGGAGCTGTTTTTT
CDR3: CASKRQGGTGELFF

J: TRBJ1-4
V: TRBV12-3/TRBV12-4
D: NA
size: few
DNA: TGTGCCAGCAGCCCGGGGGGGCGTTATGAAAAACTGTTTTTT
CDR3: CASSPGGRYEKLFF

J: TRBJ2-1
V: TRBV9
D: TRBD2
size: NA
DNA: TGTGCCAGCAGCGTCCTTAGCGGGAGCGGGCATGAGCAGTTCTTC
CDR3: CASSVLSGSGHEQFF

J: TRBJ1-5
V: TRBV12-3/TRBV12-4
D: TRBD1
size: many
DNA: TGTGCCAGCAGGCTTGAGGGGGCTAGCAATCAGCCCCAGCATTTT
CDR3: CASRLEGASNQPQHF

J: TRBJ1-1
V: TRBV30
D: TRBD1
size: NA
DNA: TGTGCCTGGAGGAAGACAGGGGGCACTGAAGCTTTCTTT
CDR3: CAWRKTGGTEAFF

J: TRBJ2-1
V: TRBV7-2
D: NA
size: many
DNA: TGTGCCAGCAGCTTGGTTGGCTCCGGGGCATATGAGCAGTTCTTC
CDR3: CASSLVGSGAYEQFF

J: TRBJ1-6
V: TRBV3-1
D: TRBD1
size: NA
DNA: TGTGCCAGCAGCCGGGACAGTGGGAATTCACCCCTCCACTTT
CDR3: CASSRDSGNSPLHF

J: TRBJ2-2
V: TRBV2
D: NA
size: many
DNA: TGTGCCAGCAGTCACGGGACCGAGAACACCGGGGAGCTGTTTTTT
CDR3: CASSHGTENTGELFF

J: TRBJ2-7
V: TRBV10-2
D: TRBD2
size: few
DNA: TGCGCCACCCATAGCGGGAAGCGAGTCCGATACGAGCAGTACTTC
CDR3: CATHSGKRVRYEQYF

J: TRBJ2-3
V: TRBV5-1
D: NA
size: many
DNA: TGCGCCAGCAGTAACCAGGGAGGAGCGAAAGGGGATACGCAGTATTTT
CDR3: CASSNQGGAKGDTQYF

J: TRBJ2-2
V: TRBV29-1
D: NA
size: few
DNA: TGCAGCGTAGTGGGAGGAGGCGGGACCGGGGAGCTGTTTTTT
CDR3: CSVVGGGGTGELFF

J: TRBJ2-4
V: TRBV19
D: TRBD1
size: few
DNA: TGTGCCAGTAGCAGGGACAGGATGAATAACATTCAGTACTTC
CDR3: CASSRDRMNNIQYF

J: TRBJ2-1
V: TRBV12-3/TRBV12-4
D: NA
size: many
DNA: TGTGCCAGCAGTGTGACTAGGGTTGACAATGAGCAGTTCTTC
CDR3: CASSVTRVDNEQFF

J: TRBJ2-6
V: TRBV6-5
D: NA
size: many
DNA: TGTGCCAGCAGTTTCGCGAAGGGCGCTGGGGCCAACGTCCTGACTTTC
CDR3: CASSFAKGAGANVLTF

J: TRBJ1-2
V: TRBV30
D: NA
size: few
DNA: TGTGCCTGGAGTGTCTTGGCAACAGCTAACTATGGCTACACCTTC
CDR3: CAWSVLATANYGYTF

J: TRBJ1-2
V: TRBV18
D: NA
size: many
DNA: TGTGCCAGCTCACCAGGGTTACAGGGATTTGGCTACACCTTC
CDR3: CASSPGLQGFGYTF

J: TRBJ2-7
V: TRBV15
D: NA
size: many
DNA: TGTGCCACCAGGGGTGACTACGAGCAGTACTTC
CDR3: CATRGDYEQYF

J: TRBJ2-3
V: TRBV29-1
D: NA
size: few
DNA: TGCAGCGTTGAACCAGGGTCGGGCACAGATACGCAGTATTTT
CDR3: CSVEPGSGTDTQYF

J: TRBJ2-5
V: TRBV18
D: TRBD1
size: few
DNA: TGTGCCAGCTCACCAAGGGACAGGGGTGAGACCCAGTACTTC
CDR3: CASSPRDRGETQYF

J: TRBJ2-7
V: TRBV12-3/TRBV12-4
D: NA
size: many
DNA: TGTGCCAGCAGTTCGTCAGTCCCCAGTGAGCAGTACTTC
CDR3: CASSSSVPSEQYF

J: TRBJ2-1
V: TRBV7-2
D: TRBD1
size: many
DNA: TGTGCCAGCAGCTTGGACAGGGCAGGGAATGAGCAGTTCTTC
CDR3: CASSLDRAGNEQFF

J: TRBJ2-3
V: TRBV14
D: TRBD2
size: many
DNA: TGTGCCAGCAGCAAAGGACTAGCGGGGACAGATACGCAGTATTTT
CDR3: CASSKGLAGTDTQYF

J: TRBJ1-1
V: TRBV7-9
D: NA
size: many
DNA: TGTGCCTGTACCCCGAACACTGAAGCTTTCTTT
CDR3: CACTPNTEAFF

J: TRBJ2-1
V: TRBV19
D: NA
size: NA
DNA: TGTGCCAGTAGTACCCCGACCGGAACCCAGAGTTATACGTACAATGAGCAGTTCTTC
CDR3: CASSTPTGTQSYTYNEQFF

J: TRBJ2-1
V: TRBV11-2
D: TRBD2
size: many
DNA: TGTGCCAGCAGCTTCAGGACTAGCGCGAACAATGAGCAGTTCTTC
CDR3: CASSFRTSANNEQFF

J: TRBJ2-7
V: TRBV12-3/TRBV12-4
D: TRBD2
size: few
DNA: TGTGCCAGCAGCCCTAGGGGAGGGACTAGTCTCTACGAGCAGTACTTC
CDR3: CASSPRGGTSLYEQYF

J: TRBJ2-5
V: TRBV20-1
D: NA
size: many
DNA: TGCAGTGCTAGAGGACAGTTTAAAGAGACCCAGTACTTC
CDR3: CSARGQFKETQYF

J: TRBJ1-1
V: TRBV4-3
D: NA
size: NA
DNA: TGCGCCAGCAGCCAAGATGTGGACAGTCCTTCCGGAGCTTTCTTT
CDR3: CASSQDVDSPSGAFF

J: TRBJ2-3
V: TRBV27
D: TRBD2
size: few
DNA: TGTGCCAGCAGCACGACTAGCCTTACAGATACGCAGTATTTT
CDR3: CASSTTSLTDTQYF

J: TRBJ2-7
V: TRBV20-1
D: NA
size: many
DNA: TGCAGTGCTAGTGGGTCCACAGGCGCCCATGGATACGAGCAGTACTTC
CDR3: CSASGSTGAHGYEQYF

J: TRBJ1-5
V: TRBV6-8
D: TRBD1
size: NA
DNA: TGTGCCAGCAGGGAACAGGGGGCACTAGCAGGTCAGCCCCAGCATTTT
CDR3: CASREQGALAGQPQHF

J: TRBJ2-1
V: TRBV20-1
D: NA
size: many
DNA: TGCAGTGCTAGAGACGGCTACAATGAGCAGTTCTTC
CDR3: CSARDGYNEQFF

J: TRBJ2-5
V: TRBV6-5
D: TRBD2
size: NA
DNA: TGTGCCAGCAGTATCCTCGGGACTACACAAGAGACCCAGTACTTC
CDR3: CASSILGTTQETQYF

J: TRBJ2-7
V: TRBV6-1
D: NA
size: NA
DNA: TGTGCCAGCAGTGAAACAACTCGGGGCTACGAGCAGTACTTC
CDR3: CASSETTRGYEQYF

J: TRBJ1-1
V: TRBV19
D: NA
size: many
DNA: TGTGCCAGTAGTTGGGAAGGAAACACTGAAGCTTTCTTT
CDR3: CASSWEGNTEAFF

J: TRBJ2-7
V: TRBV6-1
D: TRBD2
size: many
DNA: TGTGCCAGCAGTGACCGGAGTAGCGGGAGTCTATACGAGCAGTACTTC
CDR3: CASSDRSSGSLYEQYF

J: TRBJ2-7
V: TRBV28
D: NA
size: many
DNA: TGTGCCAGCAGGTCGGCAGAGGAGTACTTC
CDR3: CASRSAEEYF

J: TRBJ2-5
V: TRBV5-4
D: TRBD1
size: few
DNA: TGTGCCAGCAGCTTTTCCGGGACAGGGGGCTTGGAGACCCAGTACTTC
CDR3: CASSFSGTGGLETQYF

J: TRBJ2-3
V: TRBV7-2
D: NA
size: NA
DNA: TGTGCCACTCGGGGACTTTCCACAGATACGCAGTATTTT
CDR3: CATRGLSTDTQYF

J: TRBJ2-5
V: TRBV6-6
D: NA
size: many
DNA: TGTGCCAGCAGTTACCACGAGCAAGAGACCCAGTACTTC
CDR3: CASSYHEQETQYF

J: TRBJ1-5
V: TRBV5-1
D: NA
size: NA
DNA: TGCGCCAGCAGCTTGGCCGGGCAGACTATTGAGCCCCAGCATTTT
CDR3: CASSLAGQTIEPQHF

J: TRBJ2-1
V: TRBV27
D: NA
size: many
DNA: TGTGCCAGCAGCCACGACAGGCCTTCCTACAATGAGCAGTTCTTC
CDR3: CASSHDRPSYNEQFF

J: TRBJ2-5
V: TRBV7-3
D: NA
size: NA
DNA: TGTGCCAGCAGCCCTGGGGGGAGCTACCAAGAGACCCAGTACTTC
CDR3: CASSPGGSYQETQYF

J: TRBJ2-3
V: TRBV18
D: TRBD1
size: NA
DNA: TGTGCCAGCTCACCGCTTGGGACAGGGATTGCAGATACGCAGTATTTT
CDR3: CASSPLGTGIADTQYF

J: TRBJ2-7
V: TRBV29-1
D: NA
size: many
DNA: TGCAGCGTTGGGGACGGGTGGACCTACGAGCAGTACTTC
CDR3: CSVGDGWTYEQYF

J: TRBJ2-5
V: TRBV18
D: NA
size: few
DNA: TGTGCCAGCTCACCCGGACGGGGGATTGAGTACCAAGAGACCCAGTACTTC
CDR3: CASSPGRGIEYQETQYF

J: TRBJ2-1
V: TRBV20-1
D: TRBD1
size: few
DNA: TGCAGTGCTAGCCACCCGGGACAGAACTACAATGAGCAGTTCTTC
CDR3: CSASHPGQNYNEQFF

J: TRBJ2-7
V: TRBV20-1
D: TRBD2
size: few
DNA: TGCAGTGCTAGAGTTTCCGGGAGGAGTGAGCAGTACTTC
CDR3: CSARVSGRSEQYF

J: TRBJ2-1
V: TRBV5-1
D: NA
size: many
DNA: TGCGCCAGCAGCTTGGGAGGGCTGGGCCCCCGGGGCGATGAGCAGTTCTTC
CDR3: CASSLGGLGPRGDEQFF

J: TRBJ1-5
V: TRBV7-9
D: NA
size: many
DNA: TGTGCCAGCAGCGGACAGATTAATCAGCCCCAGCATTTT
CDR3: CASSGQINQPQHF

J: TRBJ1-1
V: TRBV20-1
D: NA
size: NA
DNA: TGCAGTGCTAGACGCACTGAAGCTTTCTTT
CDR3: CSARRTEAFF